This TCR beta chain was sequenced in a study of identical twins. This clonotype showed up just a few times. The antigen is undetermined. Template switching supplied a universal primer site; unique molecular identifiers were carried on the cDNA. TCRdb recomputed calls from the 5' RACE reads with MiXCR, one row per CDR3 protein. The sample holds fewer than 500,000 distinct CDR3 sequences, roughly an eighth seen once. Germline loops: CDR1 DFQATT, CDR2 SNEGSKA (reference sequence). With 0 bases clipped from V and 5 bases from J, the junction kept 10 bases outside the gene matches. The CDR3 spans 15 residues. Study-wide results and caveats: Models underestimated TCR alpha sharing (out-of-frame) in monozygotic twins.

In addition, the sample was reused for a study of yellow fever vaccine responses in identical twins.

Specimen: CD4+ T cells sorted from blood. The V and J genes are TRBV20-1 and TRBJ2-7; 7 bases map to TRBD2. The TCR sequence derives from a woman aged 18-35 years in good health. In nucleotides, the CDR3 is TGCAGTGCTAGAGATAGGCGGGAGAAGTATCACGAGCAGTACTTC. Translation: CSARDRREKYHEQYF.